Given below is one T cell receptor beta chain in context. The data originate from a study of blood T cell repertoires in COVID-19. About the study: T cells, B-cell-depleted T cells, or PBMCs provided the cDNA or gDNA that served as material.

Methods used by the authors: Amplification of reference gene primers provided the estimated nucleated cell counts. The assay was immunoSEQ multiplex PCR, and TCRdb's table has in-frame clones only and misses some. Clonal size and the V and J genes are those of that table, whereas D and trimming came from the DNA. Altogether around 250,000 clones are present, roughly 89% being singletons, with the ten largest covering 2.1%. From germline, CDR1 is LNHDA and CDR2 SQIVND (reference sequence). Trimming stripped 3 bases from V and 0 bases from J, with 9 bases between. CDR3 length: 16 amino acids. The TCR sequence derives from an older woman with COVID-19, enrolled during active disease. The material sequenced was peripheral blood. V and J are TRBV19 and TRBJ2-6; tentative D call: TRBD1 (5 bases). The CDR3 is CASSMPGYSGANVLTF. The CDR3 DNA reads TGTGCCAGTAGTATGCCAGGGTACTCTGGGGCCAACGTCCTGACTTTC.